This T cell receptor beta chain was found in a study of T cell responses to AZD1222 COVID-19 vaccine. Findings of the study overall: Only after the peak T cell response were repertoires sampled.

Assay: immunoSEQ multiplex PCR; the TCRdb copy retains only in-frame clones and omits some. The repertoire includes 100,000 to 150,000 clones, approximately 88% of them detected once, and more than 5.5% sits in the top ten. As regards this clone: Its antigen is unknown.

CDR3 length: 13 residues. Germline V gene sequence: CDR1 SGDLS, CDR2 YYNGEE. The ends lost 6 bases at V and 9 bases at J; junction bases unmatched: 8. This specimen consisted of peripheral blood, obtained on day 0 of AZD1222 vaccination. The chain combines TRBV9 with TRBJ2-7; 11 positions agree with TRBD1. The sequence was collected from an adult in good health. In DNA form, the CDR3 reads TGTGCCAGCACACCGGGACAGGGGGGTGTGCAGTACTTC. This codes for CASTPGQGGVQYF.